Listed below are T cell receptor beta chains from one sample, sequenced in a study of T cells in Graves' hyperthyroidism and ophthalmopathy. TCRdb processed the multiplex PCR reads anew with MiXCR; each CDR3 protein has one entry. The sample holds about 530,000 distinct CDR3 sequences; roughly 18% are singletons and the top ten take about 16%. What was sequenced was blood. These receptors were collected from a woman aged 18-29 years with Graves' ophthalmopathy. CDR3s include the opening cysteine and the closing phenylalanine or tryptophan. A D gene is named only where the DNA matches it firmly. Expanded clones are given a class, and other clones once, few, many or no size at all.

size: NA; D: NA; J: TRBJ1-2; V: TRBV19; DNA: TGTGCCAGTAGTATTGGTTCGTCAACCTTCGAGTATGGCTACACCTTC; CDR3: CASSIGSSTFEYGYTF
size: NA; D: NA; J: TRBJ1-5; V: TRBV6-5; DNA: TGTGCCAGCATTTTAGGGGGATATAGCAATCAGCCCCAGCATTTT; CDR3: CASILGGYSNQPQHF
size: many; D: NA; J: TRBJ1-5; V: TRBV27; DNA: TGTGCCAGCAGTCTCGCAGGGGTCAATCAGCCCCAGCATTTT; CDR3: CASSLAGVNQPQHF
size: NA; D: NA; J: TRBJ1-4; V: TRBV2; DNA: TGTGCCAGCAAGAGGGATATGGACGAAAAACTGTTTTTT; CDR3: CASKRDMDEKLFF
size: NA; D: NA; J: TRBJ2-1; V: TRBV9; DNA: TGTGCCAGCAGCGCACCAAACCTAGGTGGTGAGCAGTTCTTC; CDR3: CASSAPNLGGEQFF
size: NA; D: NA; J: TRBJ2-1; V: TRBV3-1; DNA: TGTGCCAGCAGCCAAGACTGGACATACAATGAGCAGTCCTTC; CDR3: CASSQDWTYNEQSF
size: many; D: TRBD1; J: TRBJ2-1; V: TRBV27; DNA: TGTGCCAGCAGTTTATCGGGACAGTGGGATGAGCAGTTCTTC; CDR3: CASSLSGQWDEQFF
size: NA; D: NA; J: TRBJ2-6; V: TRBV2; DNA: TGTGCCACCTCGAGGGGGGGAACGGCTGGGGCCAACGTCCTGACTTTC; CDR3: CATSRGGTAGANVLTF
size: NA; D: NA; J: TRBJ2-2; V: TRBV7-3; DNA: TGTGCCAGCAGCTTATTACCTCTAACGGACGTGACCGGGGAGCTGTTTTTT; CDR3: CASSLLPLTDVTGELFF
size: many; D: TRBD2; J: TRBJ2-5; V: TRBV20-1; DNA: TGCAGTCCCAGTGGGGGGGGGGGCCAGTACTTC; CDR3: CSPSGGGGQYF
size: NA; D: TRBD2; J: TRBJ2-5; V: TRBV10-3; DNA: TGTGCCATCAGTGAGCCGGGACTACAAGAGACCCAGTACTTC; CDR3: CAISEPGLQETQYF
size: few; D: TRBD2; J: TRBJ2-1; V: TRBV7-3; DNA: TGTGCCAGCAGCTCCGGGGGGGGGGATGAGCAGTTCTTC; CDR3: CASSSGGGDEQFF
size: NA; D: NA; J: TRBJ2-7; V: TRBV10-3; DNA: TGTGCCATCAGTGACTGGGGTGGCGAGCAGTACTTC; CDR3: CAISDWGGEQYF
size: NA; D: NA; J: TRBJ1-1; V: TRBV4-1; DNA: TGCGCCAGCAGCCAATTAGGGATGAACACTGAAGCTTTCTTT; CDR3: CASSQLGMNTEAFF
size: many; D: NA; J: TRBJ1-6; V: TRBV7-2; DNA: TGTGCCAGCAGCCCAACAGGGAGGGCTTCACCCCTCCACTTT; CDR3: CASSPTGRASPLHF
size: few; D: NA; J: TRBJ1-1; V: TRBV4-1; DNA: TGCGCCAGCAGCCTTACCCTGACAGTGAACACTGAAGCTTTCTTT; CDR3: CASSLTLTVNTEAFF
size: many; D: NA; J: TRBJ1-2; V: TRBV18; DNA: TGTGCCAGCTCAACTACTAAGAGGATGGATGGCTACACCTTC; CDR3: CASSTTKRMDGYTF
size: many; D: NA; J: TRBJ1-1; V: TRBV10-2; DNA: TGCGCCAGCAGAACCAGGGAGGACACTGAAGCTTTCTTT; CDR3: CASRTREDTEAFF
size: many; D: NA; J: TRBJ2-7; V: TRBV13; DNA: TGTGCCAGCAGTGAGACGTTTTCCTACGAGCAGTACTTC; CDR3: CASSETFSYEQYF
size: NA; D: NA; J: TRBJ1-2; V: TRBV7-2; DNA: TGTGCCAGCAGCTTAAGCAACGTAAACTATGGCTACACCTTC; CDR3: CASSLSNVNYGYTF
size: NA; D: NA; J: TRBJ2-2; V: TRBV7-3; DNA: TGCGCCAGCAGCCAAGAACAGGTCCACAACACCGGGGAGCTGTTTTTT; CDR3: CASSQEQVHNTGELFF
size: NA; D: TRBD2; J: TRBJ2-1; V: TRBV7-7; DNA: TGTGCTAGCAGCGATGGACTAGGACCCTACAATGAGCAGTTCTTC; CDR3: CASSDGLGPYNEQFF
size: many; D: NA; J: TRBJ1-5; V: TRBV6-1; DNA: TGTGCCAGCAGTGAATTGGGAGGAAATAGCAATCAGCCCCAGCATTTT; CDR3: CASSELGGNSNQPQHF
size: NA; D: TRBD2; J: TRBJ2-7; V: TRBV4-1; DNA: TGCGCCAGCAGCCAGGATCCTAGCGGGAGCGGGGCCTACGAGCAGTACTTC; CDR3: CASSQDPSGSGAYEQYF
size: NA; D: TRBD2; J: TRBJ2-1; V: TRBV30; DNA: TGTGCCCCCCGAGCGGGAGGAAGGAACAATGAGCAGTTCTTC; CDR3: CAPRAGGRNNEQFF
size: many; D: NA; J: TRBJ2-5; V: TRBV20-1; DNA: TGCAGTGCTAGCGGGTGGGAGCAAGAGACCCAGTACTTC; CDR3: CSASGWEQETQYF
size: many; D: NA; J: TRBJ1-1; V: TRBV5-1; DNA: TGCGCCAGCAGCACCTTGTTCGGGGGGGGGACTGAAGCTTTCTTT; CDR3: CASSTLFGGGTEAFF
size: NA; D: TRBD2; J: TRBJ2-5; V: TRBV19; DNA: TGTGCCAGCCGGACTAGCGGAGGTGAGACCCAGTACTTC; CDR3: CASRTSGGETQYF
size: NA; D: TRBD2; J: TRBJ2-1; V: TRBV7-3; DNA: TGTGCCAGCAGCCCCACGCTGACTAGCGGAGGCTACAATGAGCAGTTCTTC; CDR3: CASSPTLTSGGYNEQFF
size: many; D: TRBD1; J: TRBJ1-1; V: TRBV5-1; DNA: TGCGCCAGCAGCTTGGTCACTAGACAGGGAGGAACTGAAGCTTTCTTT; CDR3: CASSLVTRQGGTEAFF
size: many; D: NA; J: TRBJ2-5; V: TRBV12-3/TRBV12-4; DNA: TGTGCCAGCAGTTTGCGAGGGATGGAGACCCAGTACTTC; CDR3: CASSLRGMETQYF
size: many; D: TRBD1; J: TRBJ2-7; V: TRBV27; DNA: TGTGCCAGCAGGGGATGGGACAGCTCCTACGAGCAGTACTTC; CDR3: CASRGWDSSYEQYF
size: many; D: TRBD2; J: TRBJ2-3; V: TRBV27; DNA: TGTGCCAGCAGTCCCCCGGCTGGACTAGCGGGAGTTGGTGATACGCAGTATTTT; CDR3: CASSPPAGLAGVGDTQYF
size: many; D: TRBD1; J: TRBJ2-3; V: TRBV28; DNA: TGTGCCAGCAGCCTGGACAGGTTTGGGGACACAGATACGCAGTATTTT; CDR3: CASSLDRFGDTDTQYF
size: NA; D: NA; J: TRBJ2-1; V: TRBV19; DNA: TGTGCCAGTGGATGGGGGGAGCAGTTCTTC; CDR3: CASGWGEQFF
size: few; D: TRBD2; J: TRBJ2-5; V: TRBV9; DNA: TGTGCCAGCAGCGTAGCGGCGGGAGCAGCAGAGACCCAGTACTTC; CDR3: CASSVAAGAAETQYF
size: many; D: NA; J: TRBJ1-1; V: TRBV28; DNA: TGTGTCAGCTCGGAAGGACTGAACACTGAAGCTTTCTTT; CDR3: CVSSEGLNTEAFF
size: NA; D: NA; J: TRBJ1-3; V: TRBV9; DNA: TGTGCCAGCAGCGCAGCCAGAGCTGGAAACACCATATATTTT; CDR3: CASSAARAGNTIYF
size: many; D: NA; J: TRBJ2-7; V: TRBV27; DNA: TGTGCCAGCAGTACCGCGGGGCCAAACTCCTACGAGCAGTACTTC; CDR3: CASSTAGPNSYEQYF
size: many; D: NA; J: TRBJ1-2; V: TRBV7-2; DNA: TGTGCCAGCAGCTTAGAAGTCACCCACTATGGCTACACCTTC; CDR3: CASSLEVTHYGYTF
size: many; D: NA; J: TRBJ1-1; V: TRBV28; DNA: TGTGCCAGCAGTTTACTGGGGGCAGGGAACACTGAAGCTTTCTTT; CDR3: CASSLLGAGNTEAFF
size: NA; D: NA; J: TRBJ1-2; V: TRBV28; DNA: TGTGCCAGCAGTTTGGAACAGGGCCACTATGGCTACACCTTC; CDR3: CASSLEQGHYGYTF
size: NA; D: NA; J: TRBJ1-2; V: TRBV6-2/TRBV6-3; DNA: TGTGCCAGCAGTTACTCGCTCAGCTATGGCTACACCTTC; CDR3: CASSYSLSYGYTF
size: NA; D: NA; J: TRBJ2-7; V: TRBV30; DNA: TGTGCCTGGAGTACAAATAACTACGAGCAGTACTTC; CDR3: CAWSTNNYEQYF
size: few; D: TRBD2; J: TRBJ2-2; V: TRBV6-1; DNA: TGTGCCAGCTGTTGTGCTAGCGGGGTTTTAGGCGGGGAGCTGTTTTTT; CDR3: CASCCASGVLGGELFF
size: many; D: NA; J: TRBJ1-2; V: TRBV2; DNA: TGTGCCAGCAGCGGAGGTGCTAACTATGGCTACACCTTC; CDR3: CASSGGANYGYTF
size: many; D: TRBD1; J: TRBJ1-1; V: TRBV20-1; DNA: TGCAGTGCTAGTAACCCCAGGGGGGGGAACACTGAAGCTTTCTTT; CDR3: CSASNPRGGNTEAFF